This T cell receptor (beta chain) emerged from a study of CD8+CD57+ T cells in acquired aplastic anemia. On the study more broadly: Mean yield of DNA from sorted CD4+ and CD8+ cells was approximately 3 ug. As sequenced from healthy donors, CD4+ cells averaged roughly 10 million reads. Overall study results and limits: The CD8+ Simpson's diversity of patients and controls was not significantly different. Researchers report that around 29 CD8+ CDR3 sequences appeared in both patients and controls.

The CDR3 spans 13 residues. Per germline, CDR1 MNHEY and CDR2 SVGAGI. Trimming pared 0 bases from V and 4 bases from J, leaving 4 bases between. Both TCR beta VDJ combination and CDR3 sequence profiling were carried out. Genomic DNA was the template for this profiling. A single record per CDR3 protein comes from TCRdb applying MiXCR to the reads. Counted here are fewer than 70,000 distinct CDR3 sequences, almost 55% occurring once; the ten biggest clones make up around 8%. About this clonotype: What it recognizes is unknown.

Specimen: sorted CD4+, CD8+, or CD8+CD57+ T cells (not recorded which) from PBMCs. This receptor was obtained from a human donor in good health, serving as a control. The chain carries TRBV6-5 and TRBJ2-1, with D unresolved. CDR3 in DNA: TGTGCCAGCAGTTACTCCGCATACAATGAGCAGTTCTTC. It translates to CASSYSAYNEQFF.